These 9 T cell receptor beta chains were sequenced from one sample in a study of identical twins. TCRdb re-derived calls from the 5' RACE reads in MiXCR, one entry per CDR3 protein. The sample yields roughly 350,000 distinct CDR3 sequences, around 9% seen once. Input material: naive T cells sorted from blood. These receptors all stem from a woman in her fifties or sixties in good health.

The chain joins TRBV2 to TRBJ2-7; D is unclear. Trimming stripped 7 bases from V and 3 bases from J, with 13 bases between. The germline CDR1 and CDR2 sequences are SNHLY and FYNNEI. The CDR3 totals 13 residues. CDR3 bases: TGTGCCAGCAATAAGGAGTTAGGCTACGAGCAGTACTTC. Protein sequence: CASNKELGYEQYF.

This clonotype appeared a few times. The V and J genes are TRBV19 and TRBJ2-7; TRBD2 aligns across 8 bases. This CDR3 has 14 amino acids. Germline V gene sequence: CDR1 LNHDA, CDR2 SQIVND (reference sequence). J gave up 2 bases and V 5 bases, and 5 bases lay outside the gene matches. The CDR3 is CASSYRGGTYEQYF. CDR3 bases: TGTGCCAGTAGTTACCGGGGGGGCACCTACGAGCAGTACTTC.

V usage is TRBV6-5 and J usage is TRBJ2-2; no clear D. Germline CDR1 reads MNHEY; CDR2 reads SVGAGI. There are 14 residues in the CDR3. Trimming left V 6 bases short and J 2 bases short, with 10 bases between. CDR3 DNA: TGTGCCAGCAGAGTTAAGGGAAACACCGGGGAGCTGTTTTTT. This translates into CASRVKGNTGELFF.

V gene TRBV30 combines with J gene TRBJ2-1, with 8 bases matching TRBD2. The CDR3 covers 18 residues. The trim removed 0 bases at V and 5 bases at J, leaving 15 bases unmatched. In germline, CDR1 is GTSNPN, CDR2 SVGIG (reference sequence). The CDR3, as DNA: TGTGCCTGGAGTGTATTAGGCTTGGTAGCGGGAAATCACAATGAGCAGTTCTTC. Translated: CAWSVLGLVAGNHNEQFF.

The J gene is TRBJ1-2, the V gene TRBV6-2 or TRBV6-3; 8 bases align to TRBD1. The V and J ends lost 6 bases and 6 bases, in that order; junction bases with no gene match: 15. Germline loops: CDR1 MNHEY, CDR2 SVGEGT. This CDR3 is 16 amino acids long. The CDR3 reads CASRMRGDRLDHGYTF. The CDR3 coding sequence is TGTGCCAGCAGAATGAGAGGGGACAGGTTGGATCATGGCTACACCTTC.

This clonotype was seen more than once but under ten times. The V gene is TRBV4-1, the J gene TRBJ1-6; D gene uncertain. V was pared by 2 bases and J by 0 bases, with 8 bases between. This CDR3 comprises 16 residues. Germline V lookup: CDR1 MGHRA, CDR2 YSYEKL. In nucleotides, the CDR3 is TGCGCCAGCAGCCAACTAGCCAGCTCCTATAATTCACCCCTCCACTTT. As protein: CASSQLASSYNSPLHF.

This clonotype was counted between two and nine times. CDR3 amino acids: CASRPLAGGAYEQYF. The CDR3 nucleotides are TGTGCCAGCAGACCCCTAGCGGGAGGAGCTTACGAGCAGTACTTC. The rearrangement uses TRBV4-2 and TRBJ2-7; 11 bases match TRBD2. The CDR3 length is 15 residues. Per germline, CDR1 LGHNA and CDR2 YNFKEQ. V shed 6 bases, J shed 4 bases, and the junction held 8 bases outside the gene matches.

This clonotype was seen many times. CDR3 in amino acids: CSARPRRSSYNEQFF. CDR3 nucleotide sequence: TGCAGTGCTAGGCCCCGCCGGAGCTCCTACAATGAGCAGTTCTTC. This sequence joins TRBV20-1 and TRBJ2-1, with D unclear. Trimming stripped 3 bases from V and 0 bases from J, with 12 bases between. Germline assignment: CDR1 DFQATT and CDR2 SNEGSKA (reference sequence). The CDR3 is 15 amino acids.

This clonotype was seen a handful of times. The V call is TRBV6-1, the J call TRBJ1-1; no clear D gene. V gave up 6 bases and J gave up 11 bases, with 13 bases separating them. Germline V gene lookup returns CDR1 MNHNS and CDR2 SASEGT. CDR3 length: 11 amino acids. CDR3 nucleotides: TGTGCCAGCAGCCCTACACCGCGGGCTTTCTTT. Amino acid sequence: CASSPTPRAFF.